One and the same sample provided the 17 T cell receptor beta chains below, sequenced in a study of blood T cell repertoires in COVID-19. Assay: immunoSEQ multiplex PCR; the TCRdb copy retains only in-frame clones and omits some. The table shows about 360,000 clones, with 80% to 90% occurring only once. The sample was peripheral blood. The source is a woman in her fifties or sixties with COVID-19, enrolled during active disease.

Many counts were recorded for this clone. V gene TRBV10-3 combines with J gene TRBJ1-2; D uncertain. Deletions cut 4 bases from V and 1 base from J, with 16 bases between. Germline V gene data show CDR1 as ENHRY and CDR2 as SYGVKD. The CDR3 totals 16 residues. The CDR3 nucleotides are TGTGCCATCAGTGCCGGCGCCGGGGAGGGTAACTATGGCTACACCTTC. Translated: CAISAGAGEGNYGYTF.

The rearrangement joins TRBV30 to TRBJ1-2, with TRBD1 matching over 9 bases. CDR3 length equals 15 residues. Looked up from germline, CDR1 is GTSNPN and CDR2 is SVGIG (reference sequence). The junction had 11 bases not matched to a gene; V was cut back by 0 bases and J by 9 bases. The CDR3 region has the DNA TGTGCCTGGAGTGTCACAGGGGGCGCCTCCTTGAGCTACACCTTC. It codes for CAWSVTGGASLSYTF.

The genes are TRBV7-9 and TRBJ1-1, with a tentative D call TRBD1 (6 bases). The CDR3 is 13 amino acids. Germline CDR1 is SEHNR and CDR2 is FQNEAQ (reference sequence). V lost 4 bases, J lost 6 bases, and 12 bases lay in between. CDR3 nucleotide sequence: TGTGCCAGCAGCTCCTTAAGACAGGCTGAAGCTTTCTTT. Translation gives CASSSLRQAEAFF.

Concerning this clone itself: This sample includes further DNA sequences coding for the same CDR3. This chain links TRBV3-1 (or the pseudogene TRBV3-2) with TRBJ2-1, with D possibly matching TRBD2 (6 bases). Trimming shortened V by 2 bases and J by 6 bases, and 11 bases separated the two germline ends. Germline V gene lookup returns CDR1 LGHDT and CDR2 YNNKEL (reference sequence). The CDR3 runs 14 residues. The CDR3 region is CASSQRGGSNEQFF. The DNA for the CDR3 is TGTGCCAGCAGCCAAAGGGGAGGTAGCAATGAGCAGTTCTTC.

The V call is TRBV18, the J call TRBJ1-2; 8 positions agree with TRBD1. CDR1 and CDR2 (germline): KGHSH, LQKENI. With 3 bases clipped from V and 4 bases from J, the junction kept 7 bases outside the gene matches. This CDR3 is 15 amino acids long. CDR3 sequence (DNA): TGTGCCAGCTCACCCTGGACAGGGCCAAGCTATGGCTACACCTTC. Translation gives CASSPWTGPSYGYTF. The whole variable domain, filled in from reference TRBV18 and TRBJ1-2, reads NAGVMQNPRHLVRRRGQEARLRCSPMKGHSHVYWYRQLPEEGLKFMVYLQKENIIDESGMPKERFSAEFPKEGPSILRIQQVVRGDSAAYFCASSPWTGPSYGYTFGSGTRLTVV.

V and J are TRBV27 and TRBJ1-1, with a possible D match to TRBD1 (6 bases). The CDR3 is made up of 15 amino acids. The V and J ends lost 4 bases and 0 bases respectively, with 12 bases between them. The germline gives CDR1 MNHEY, CDR2 SMNVEV (reference sequence). Written as DNA, the CDR3 is TGTGCCAGCAGTTCCCCGACAGGCATGAACACTGAAGCTTTCTTT. It is translated as CASSSPTGMNTEAFF.

The chain employs TRBV29-1 and TRBJ2-5; weak D call: TRBD2 (6 bases). There are 13 residues in the CDR3. Germline assignment: CDR1 SQVTM and CDR2 ANQGSEA. V gave up 7 bases and J gave up 5 bases, with 17 bases separating them. The CDR3 spells CSGEESIGETQYF. In DNA, the CDR3 is TGCAGCGGGGAGGAATCAATTGGGGAGACCCAGTACTTC.

Note on this clone: Different DNA sequences within this sample yield the same CDR3. The chain couples TRBV7-2 to TRBJ2-1; 11 bases map to TRBD2. CDR3 length: 15 residues. Germline assignment: CDR1 SGHTA and CDR2 FQGNSA. With 3 bases clipped from V and 4 bases from J, the junction kept 2 bases outside the gene matches. The CDR3: CASSFTSGGYNEQFF. The CDR3 DNA reads TGTGCCAGCAGCTTCACTAGCGGGGGTTACAATGAGCAGTTCTTC.

The chain uses TRBV6-5 and TRBJ1-1; no clear D gene. Germline V lookup: CDR1 MNHEY, CDR2 SVGAGI. Trimming stripped 1 base from V and 7 bases from J, with 10 bases between. The CDR3 is 13 residues long. The CDR3 spells CASSYFGLNEAFF. The CDR3 DNA follows: TGTGCCAGCAGTTACTTCGGACTAAATGAAGCTTTCTTT.

The chain employs TRBV12-3 or TRBV12-4 and TRBJ2-1; TRBD2 might be the D (6 bases). This CDR3 spans 13 amino acids. Trimming took 1 base from V and 6 from J, leaving 7 bases between them. CDR3 amino acids: CASSLGGINEQFF. For the CDR3, the DNA is TGTGCCAGCAGTTTAGGCGGGATCAATGAGCAGTTCTTC.

J is TRBJ2-1 and V is TRBV9; D might be TRBD2 (6 bases). The CDR3 covers 17 residues. Trimming stripped 3 bases from V and 0 bases from J, with 16 bases between. Per germline, CDR1 SGDLS and CDR2 YYNGEE. This CDR3 is CASSAEWGESSYNEQFF. CDR3 sequence (DNA): TGTGCCAGCAGCGCCGAATGGGGGGAGAGCTCCTACAATGAGCAGTTCTTC. The full variable domain, in which reference TRBV9 and TRBJ2-1 provide the parts outside the CDR3, is DSGVTQTPKHLITATGQRVTLRCSPRSGDLSVYWYQQSLDQGLQFLIQYYNGEERAKGNILERFSAQQFPDLHSELNLSSLELGDSALYFCASSAEWGESSYNEQFFGPGTRLTVL.

This clone was detected once. V usage is TRBV5-1 and J usage is TRBJ1-2, with 10 nucleotides matching TRBD1. After removal of 2 bases from V and 6 bases from J, the junction contained 7 bases not matched to a gene. The CDR3 is made up of 15 amino acids. Per germline, CDR1 SGHRS and CDR2 YFSETQ. DNA of the CDR3: TGCGCCAGCAGCTTCGGGACAGGGGAGCCCAATGGCTACACCTTC. Encoded protein: CASSFGTGEPNGYTF.

CDR3 bases: TGTGCCATCAGCAAGGGGCAGGGGAACTATGGCTACACCTTC. Its protein is CAISKGQGNYGYTF. J is TRBJ1-2 and V is TRBV10-3; D perhaps matches TRBD1 (6 bases). This CDR3 is 14 amino acids long. The germline CDR1 and CDR2 sequences are ENHRY and SYGVKD. With 6 bases removed from V and 2 bases from J, the gap between germline ends came to 13 bases.

The CDR3 spells CASSQDPTAKMTDFSTDTQYF. CDR3 coding DNA: TGTGCCAGCAGCCAAGACCCCACTGCAAAGATGACAGATTTTAGCACAGATACGCAGTATTTT. The genes are TRBV3-1 (or the pseudogene TRBV3-2) and TRBJ2-3; TRBD1 might be the D (5 bases). Germline lookup yields CDR1 LGHDT and CDR2 YNNKEL (reference sequence). CDR3 size: 21 residues. Trimming removed 0 bases at V and 0 bases at J, with 25 bases between.

With respect to this clone: Just one base apart from a much larger clone, this may be a read error. V gene TRBV7-9 combines with J gene TRBJ1-2, with a possible D match to TRBD1 (6 bases). Trimming took off 5 bases at V and 2 bases at J, with 9 bases between the two ends. The CDR3 loop spans 13 amino acids. Germline V gene data show CDR1 as SEHNR and CDR2 as FQNEAQ (reference sequence). CDR3 protein: CASSPGQNYGYTF. The CDR3 DNA is TGTGCCAGCAGCCCTGGACAGAACTATGGCTACACCTTC.

The chain uses TRBV6-5 and TRBJ1-2; 7 nucleotides match TRBD1. Germline assignment: CDR1 MNHEY and CDR2 SVGAGI. The V gene end was trimmed by 8 bases and the J gene end by 1 base; junction bases not matched to a gene: 7. The CDR3 contains 14 residues. DNA for the CDR3: TGTGCCAGCCGCCGGGACAGATATAACTATGGCTACACCTTC. Residues: CASRRDRYNYGYTF.

This chain joins TRBV3-1 (or the pseudogene TRBV3-2) and TRBJ1-6; the match to TRBD1 covers 7 bases. This CDR3 is built from 16 residues. After removal of 5 bases from V and 4 bases from J, the junction contained 8 bases not matched to a gene. From germline, CDR1 is LGHDT and CDR2 YNNKEL (reference sequence). DNA for the CDR3: TGTGCCAGCAGCTCGGGACAGACAAGATATAATTCACCCCTCCACTTT. Its protein product is CASSSGQTRYNSPLHF.